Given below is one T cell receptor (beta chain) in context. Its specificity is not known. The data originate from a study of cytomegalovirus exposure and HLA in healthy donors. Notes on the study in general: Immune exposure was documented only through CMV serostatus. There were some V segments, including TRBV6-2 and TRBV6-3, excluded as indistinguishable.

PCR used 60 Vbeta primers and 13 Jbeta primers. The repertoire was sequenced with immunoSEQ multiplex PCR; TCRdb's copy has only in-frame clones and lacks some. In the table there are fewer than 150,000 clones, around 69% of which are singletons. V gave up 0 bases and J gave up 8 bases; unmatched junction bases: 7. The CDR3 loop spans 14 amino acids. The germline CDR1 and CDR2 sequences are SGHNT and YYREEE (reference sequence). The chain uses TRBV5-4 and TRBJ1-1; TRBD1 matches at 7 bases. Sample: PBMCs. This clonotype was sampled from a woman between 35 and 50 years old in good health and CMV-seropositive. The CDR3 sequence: CASSLDAGGKEAFF. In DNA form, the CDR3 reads TGTGCCAGCAGCTTGGATGCAGGGGGTAAAGAAGCTTTCTTT.